This TCR beta chain was captured by sequencing in a study of early T cells in non-severe SARS-CoV-2 infection. Across the whole study: The chains were unpaired, and the sequenced material was bulk RNA from unsorted whole blood. Overall study findings and caveats: Anti-spike CD8 responses were favored in VDJdb matching, and private and CD4 specificities were missed.

Germline V lookup: CDR1 SGHAT, CDR2 FQDESV (reference sequence). The CDR3 has 15 amino acids. The ends lost 0 bases at V and 10 bases at J; junction bases unmatched: 9. In its sample, this clonotype was seen a few times. The antigen is unknown. The TCR library protocol was used to attach unique molecular identifiers. These identifiers were attached to individual cDNA molecules. TCRdb itself ran the 5' RACE reads through MiXCR, one entry per CDR3 protein. Of some 50,000 distinct CDR3 sequences listed, approximately 5.1% are singletons. The sequence was collected from an adult who was a healthcare worker with PCR-confirmed SARS-CoV-2 infection or an uninfected control (not recorded which). The J gene is TRBJ2-1, the V gene TRBV11-1; 7 bases are a match to TRBD2. The sample consisted of whole blood, taken at baseline. CDR3 sequence: CASSLAGGNFREQFF. CDR3 sequence (DNA): TGTGCCAGCAGCTTAGCGGGAGGGAACTTTAGGGAGCAGTTCTTC.